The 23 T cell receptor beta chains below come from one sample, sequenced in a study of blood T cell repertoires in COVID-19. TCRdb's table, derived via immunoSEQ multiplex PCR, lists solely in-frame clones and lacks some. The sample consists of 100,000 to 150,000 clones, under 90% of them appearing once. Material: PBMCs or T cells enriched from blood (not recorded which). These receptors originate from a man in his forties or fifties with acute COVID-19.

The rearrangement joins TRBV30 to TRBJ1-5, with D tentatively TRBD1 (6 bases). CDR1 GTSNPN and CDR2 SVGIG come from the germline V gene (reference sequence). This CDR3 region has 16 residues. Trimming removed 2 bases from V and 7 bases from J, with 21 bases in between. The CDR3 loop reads CAWSPTGTSAGQPQHF. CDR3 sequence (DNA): TGTGCCTGGAGTCCTACCGGGACATCCGCCGGGCAGCCCCAGCATTTT.

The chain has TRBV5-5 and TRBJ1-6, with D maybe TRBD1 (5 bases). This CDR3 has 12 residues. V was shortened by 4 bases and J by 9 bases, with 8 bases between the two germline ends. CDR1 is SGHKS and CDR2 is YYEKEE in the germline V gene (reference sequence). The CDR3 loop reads CASSVQVSPLHF. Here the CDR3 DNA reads TGTGCCAGCAGCGTACAGGTTTCACCCCTCCACTTT.

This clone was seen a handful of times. In DNA, the CDR3 is TGCGCCGGCCATCCCCAAATGCTAGGCACTGAAGCTTTCTTT. Translated: CAGHPQMLGTEAFF. The V and J genes are TRBV10-1 and TRBJ1-1; D gene ambiguous. V lost 11 bases and J 4 bases, leaving 20 bases between the germline ends. The CDR3 loop spans 14 amino acids. CDR1 and CDR2 (germline): WNHNN, SYGVQD (reference sequence).

The CDR3 here is CSVIPGMNTEAFF. The DNA for the CDR3 is TGCAGCGTGATACCGGGAATGAACACTGAAGCTTTCTTT. The J gene is TRBJ1-1, the V gene TRBV29-1; unclear D gene. Germline values: CDR1 SQVTM, CDR2 ANQGSEA. The germline V and J ends were trimmed by 6 bases and 0 bases, with 11 bases remaining between them. CDR3 length: 13 amino acids.

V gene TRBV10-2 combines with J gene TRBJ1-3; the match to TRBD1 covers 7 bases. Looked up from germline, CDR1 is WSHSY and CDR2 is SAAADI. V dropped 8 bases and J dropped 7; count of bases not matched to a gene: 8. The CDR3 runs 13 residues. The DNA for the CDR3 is TGCGCCAGCCTAGGGACAGTGGGGAACACCATATATTTT. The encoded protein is CASLGTVGNTIYF.

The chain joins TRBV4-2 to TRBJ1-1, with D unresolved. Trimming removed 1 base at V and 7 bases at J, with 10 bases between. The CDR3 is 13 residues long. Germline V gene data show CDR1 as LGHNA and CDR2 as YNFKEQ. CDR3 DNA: TGTGCCAGCAGCCAAGTCGTATCAGTTGAAGCTTTCTTT. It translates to CASSQVVSVEAFF.

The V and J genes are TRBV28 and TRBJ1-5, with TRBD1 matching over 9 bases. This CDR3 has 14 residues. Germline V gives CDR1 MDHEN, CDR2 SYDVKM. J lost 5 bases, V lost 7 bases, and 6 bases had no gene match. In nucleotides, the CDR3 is TGTGCCAGCATCCCGGGACAGGGACATCAGCCCCAGCATTTT. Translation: CASIPGQGHQPQHF.

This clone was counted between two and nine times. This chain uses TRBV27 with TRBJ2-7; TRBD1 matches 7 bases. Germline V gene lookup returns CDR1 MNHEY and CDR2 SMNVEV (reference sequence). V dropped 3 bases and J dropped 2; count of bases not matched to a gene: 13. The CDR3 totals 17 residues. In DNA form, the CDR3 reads TGTGCCAGCAGTTTCAGTAGGGGGCCAGGGTGGGCCTACGAGCAGTACTTC. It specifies CASSFSRGPGWAYEQYF.

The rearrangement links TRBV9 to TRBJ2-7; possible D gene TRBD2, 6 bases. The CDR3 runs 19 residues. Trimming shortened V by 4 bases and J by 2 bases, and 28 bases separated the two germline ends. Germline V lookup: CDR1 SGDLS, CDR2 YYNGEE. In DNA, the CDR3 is TGTGCCAGCAGCCCATACCTTGGACCCTCGGGAGCCCCCCCCTACGAGCAGTACTTC. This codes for CASSPYLGPSGAPPYEQYF.

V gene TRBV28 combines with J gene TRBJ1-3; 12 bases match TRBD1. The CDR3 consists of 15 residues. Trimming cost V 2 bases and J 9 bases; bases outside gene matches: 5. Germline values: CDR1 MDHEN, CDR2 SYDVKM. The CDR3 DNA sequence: TGTGCCAGCAGTTTAGGGGACAGGGGGCTTGGCACCATATATTTT. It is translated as CASSLGDRGLGTIYF.

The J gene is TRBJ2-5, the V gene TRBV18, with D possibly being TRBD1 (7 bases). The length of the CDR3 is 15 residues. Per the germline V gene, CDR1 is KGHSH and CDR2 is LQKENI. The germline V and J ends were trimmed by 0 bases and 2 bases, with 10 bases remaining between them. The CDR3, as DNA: TGTGCCAGCTCACCACCGCCAGGGGGGCAAGAGACCCAGTACTTC. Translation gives CASSPPPGGQETQYF. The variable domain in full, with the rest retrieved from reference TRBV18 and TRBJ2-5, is NAGVMQNPRHLVRRRGQEARLRCSPMKGHSHVYWYRQLPEEGLKFMVYLQKENIIDESGMPKERFSAEFPKEGPSILRIQQVVRGDSAAYFCASSPPPGGQETQYFGPGTRLLVL.

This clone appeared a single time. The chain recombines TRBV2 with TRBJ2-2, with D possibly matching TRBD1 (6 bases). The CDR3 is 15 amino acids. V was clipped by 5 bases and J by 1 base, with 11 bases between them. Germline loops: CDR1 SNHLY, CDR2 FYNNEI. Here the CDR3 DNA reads TGTGCCAGCAGTCTAGGGGGACAGAACACCGGGGAGCTGTTTTTT. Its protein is CASSLGGQNTGELFF.

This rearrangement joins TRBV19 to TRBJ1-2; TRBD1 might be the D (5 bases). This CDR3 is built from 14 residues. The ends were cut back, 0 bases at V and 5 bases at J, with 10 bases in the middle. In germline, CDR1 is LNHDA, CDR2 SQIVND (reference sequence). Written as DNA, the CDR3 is TGTGCCAGTAGTATAGATAGGGGTCTGTATGGCTACACCTTC. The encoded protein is CASSIDRGLYGYTF. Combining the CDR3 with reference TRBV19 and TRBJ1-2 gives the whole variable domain DGGITQSPKYLFRKEGQNVTLSCEQNLNHDAMYWYRQDPGQGLRLIYYSQIVNDFQKGDIAEGYSVSREKKESFPLTVTSAQKNPTAFYLCASSIDRGLYGYTFGSGTRLTVV.

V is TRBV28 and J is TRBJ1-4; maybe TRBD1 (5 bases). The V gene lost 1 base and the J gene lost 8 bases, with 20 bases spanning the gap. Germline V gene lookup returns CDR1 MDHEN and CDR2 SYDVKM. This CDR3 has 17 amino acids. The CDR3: CASSLSIYFPGVEKLFF. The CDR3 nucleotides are TGTGCCAGCAGTTTATCCATTTATTTCCCGGGGGTAGAAAAACTGTTTTTT.

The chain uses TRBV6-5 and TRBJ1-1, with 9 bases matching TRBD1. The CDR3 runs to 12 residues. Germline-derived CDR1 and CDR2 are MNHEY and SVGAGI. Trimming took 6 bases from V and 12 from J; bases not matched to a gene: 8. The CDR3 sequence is CASSYGTGQPFF. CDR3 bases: TGTGCCAGCAGCTACGGGACAGGGCAACCTTTCTTT.

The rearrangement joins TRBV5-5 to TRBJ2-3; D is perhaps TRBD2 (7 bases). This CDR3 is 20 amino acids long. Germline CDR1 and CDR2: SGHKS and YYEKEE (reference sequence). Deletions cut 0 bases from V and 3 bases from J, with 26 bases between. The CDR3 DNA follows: TGTGCCAGCAGCTTGGGGGAGTGGGGGGGGGCAGGGTCCCCGACAGATACGCAGTATTTT. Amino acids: CASSLGEWGGAGSPTDTQYF. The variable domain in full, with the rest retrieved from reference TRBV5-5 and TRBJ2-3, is DAGVTQSPTHLIKTRGQQVTLRCSPISGHKSVSWYQQVLGQGPQFIFQYYEKEERGRGNFPDRFSARQFPNYSSELNVNALLLGDSALYLCASSLGEWGGAGSPTDTQYFGPGTRLTVL.

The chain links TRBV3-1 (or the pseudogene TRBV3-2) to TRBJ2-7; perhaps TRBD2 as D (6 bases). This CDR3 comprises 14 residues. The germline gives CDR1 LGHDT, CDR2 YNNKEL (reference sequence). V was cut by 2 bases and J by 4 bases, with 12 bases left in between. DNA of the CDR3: TGTGCCAGCAGCCAAATGGAGGGACCGTACGAGCAGTACTTC. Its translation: CASSQMEGPYEQYF.

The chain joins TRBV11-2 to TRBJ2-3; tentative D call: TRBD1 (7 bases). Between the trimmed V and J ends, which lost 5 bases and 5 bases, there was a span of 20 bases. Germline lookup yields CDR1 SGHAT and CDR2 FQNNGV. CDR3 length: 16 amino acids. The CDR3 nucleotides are TGTGCCAGCAGCCCCAGGGGGACCATGGGGGGAGATACGCAGTATTTT. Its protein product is CASSPRGTMGGDTQYF.

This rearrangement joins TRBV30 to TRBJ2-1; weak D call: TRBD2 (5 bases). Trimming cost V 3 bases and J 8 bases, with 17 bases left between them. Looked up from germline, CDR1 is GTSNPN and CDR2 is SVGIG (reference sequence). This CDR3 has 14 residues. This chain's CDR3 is CAWSPGLLGDEQFF. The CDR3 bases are TGTGCCTGGAGCCCCGGCCTACTAGGAGATGAGCAGTTCTTC. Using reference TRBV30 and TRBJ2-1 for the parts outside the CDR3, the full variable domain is SQTIHQWPATLVQPVGSPLSLECTVEGTSNPNLYWYRQAAGRGLQLLFYSVGIGQISSEVPQNLSASRPQDRQFILSSKKLLLSDSGFYLCAWSPGLLGDEQFFGPGTRLTVL.

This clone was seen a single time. In DNA form, the CDR3 reads TGTGCCAGCAGCCTCCTTGGGACAGGAGCCACTGAAGCTTTCTTT. Amino acids: CASSLLGTGATEAFF. This chain connects TRBV7-9 to TRBJ1-1; 8 bases line up with TRBD1. Germline CDR1 and CDR2: SEHNR and FQNEAQ (reference sequence). The CDR3 consists of 15 residues. Trimming at V came to 5 bases and at J to 4 bases, leaving 9 bases not matched to a gene.

CDR3 DNA: TGTGCCAGCAGTTTTGGGGGGGGGAACACTGAAGCTTTCTTT. Its translation: CASSFGGGNTEAFF. This chain links TRBV6-5 with TRBJ1-1; a weak D match, TRBD1 (5 bases). Trimming took 4 bases from V and 1 from J, leaving 10 bases between them. The CDR3 has 14 amino acids. Germline assignment: CDR1 MNHEY and CDR2 SVGAGI.

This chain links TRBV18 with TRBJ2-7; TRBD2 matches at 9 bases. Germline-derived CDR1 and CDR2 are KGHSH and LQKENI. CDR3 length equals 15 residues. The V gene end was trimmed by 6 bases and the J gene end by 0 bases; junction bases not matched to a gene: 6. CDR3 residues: CASSLGLASSYEQYF. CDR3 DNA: TGTGCCAGCTCCCTGGGACTAGCAAGCTCCTACGAGCAGTACTTC.

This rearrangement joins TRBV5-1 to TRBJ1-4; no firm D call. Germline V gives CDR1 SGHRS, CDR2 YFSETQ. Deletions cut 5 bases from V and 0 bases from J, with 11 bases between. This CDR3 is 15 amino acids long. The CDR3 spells CASSLTGTTNEKLFF. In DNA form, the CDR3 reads TGCGCCAGCAGTCTTACTGGTACAACTAATGAAAAACTGTTTTTT.